This entry describes one TCR beta chain. The antigen remains unidentified. Its ends do not fully match the called genes, so a read error is possible. Primers: 52 TRBV forward and 13 TRBJ reverse. Here immunoSEQ multiplex PCR was the method, and the copy in TCRdb shows in-frame clones only, minus some. The table has 25,000 to 30,000 clones, 85% to 95% seen once; the top ten hold 1.5% to 1.8%. This sample stems from a study of regulatory T cells. Study conclusions and caveats: Patient repertoires had restricted TRB V-J pairs and skewed V and J usage, most in Tregs. In CD3G-deficient patients, conventional CD4+ T cells were enriched for hydrophobic CDR3 residues at positions 6 and 7.

All CD3G-deficient patients showed autoimmunity, more severe in two. CD4+ T cells were divided by sorting: CD25-high CD127-low Tregs, CD25-low CD127-high conventional cells. CDR3 length equals 14 residues. The germline V gene has CDR1 ENHRY and CDR2 SYGVKD. The sequenced material came from conventional CD4+ T cells sorted from blood. This chain connects TRBV10-3 to TRBJ1-4; D is unresolved. This clonotype originated in a young adult with CD3G deficiency. DNA of the CDR3: TGTGCCAGCAGTGAGGGCAGTGCCAGTGAAAAACTGTTTTTT. Protein sequence: CASSEGSASEKLFF.